The 8 T cell receptor beta chains below come from one sample, sequenced in a study of blood T cell repertoires in COVID-19. The method was immunoSEQ multiplex PCR; TCRdb's version includes in-frame clones alone and lacks a portion of them. The repertoire consists of some 50,000 clones, with more than 75% occurring once and the leading ten covering approximately 27%. Sequenced material: peripheral blood. These receptors came from a human donor in a cohort sampled during active COVID-19.

The rearrangement joins TRBV6-4 to TRBJ2-1; the match to TRBD1 covers 8 bases. The CDR3 length is 15 residues. The germline V gene has CDR1 MRHNA and CDR2 SNTAGT. V shed 4 bases and J 2 bases; nucleotides not matched to a gene: 4. CDR3 sequence: CASSVETGAYNEQFF. The CDR3 coding sequence is TGTGCCAGCAGTGTGGAGACAGGGGCCTACAATGAGCAGTTCTTC.

The chain links TRBV3-1 (or the pseudogene TRBV3-2) to TRBJ2-6; unclear D gene. The germline V and J ends were trimmed by 4 bases and 4 bases, with 14 bases remaining between them. The CDR3 is 16 amino acids. The germline V gene has CDR1 LGHDT and CDR2 YNNKEL (reference sequence). CDR3 bases: TGTGCCAGCAGCCTACGACAAACGGTGGGGGCCAACGTCCTGACTTTC. It is translated as CASSLRQTVGANVLTF.

V and J are TRBV5-4 and TRBJ2-7, with D possibly matching TRBD2 (6 bases). Deletions cut 4 bases from V and 3 bases from J, with 17 bases between. The length of the CDR3 is 15 residues. Germline V lookup: CDR1 SGHNT, CDR2 YYREEE (reference sequence). The CDR3 DNA follows: TGTGCCAGCAGCCGGACCCTCACGGAGGGCTACGAGCAGTACTTC. Its protein is CASSRTLTEGYEQYF.

The genes are TRBV24-1 and TRBJ2-7; TRBD2 matches at 11 bases. This CDR3 region has 17 residues. J lost 1 base, V lost 5 bases, and 9 bases had no gene match. Germline V gene sequence: CDR1 KGHDR, CDR2 SFDVKD. CDR3 region: CATSASSLAGGSYEQYF. CDR3 bases: TGTGCCACCAGTGCCTCTAGCCTAGCGGGAGGTTCCTACGAGCAGTACTTC.

J is TRBJ1-2 and V is TRBV4-1, with 7 bases fitting TRBD1. This CDR3 spans 16 amino acids. J gave up 4 bases and V 1 base, and 9 bases lay outside the gene matches. Germline assignment: CDR1 MGHRA and CDR2 YSYEKL. The CDR3 loop reads CASSQGGRGHSYGYTF. In nucleotides, the CDR3 is TGCGCCAGCAGCCAAGGGGGAAGGGGGCATAGCTATGGCTACACCTTC.

The chain is built from TRBV29-1 and TRBJ1-1; perhaps TRBD1 as D (6 bases). CDR1 and CDR2 from the germline V gene are SQVTM and ANQGSEA. The CDR3 loop spans 15 amino acids. V was clipped by 1 base and J by 0 bases, with 12 bases between them. In nucleotides, the CDR3 is TGCAGCGTTGAAGCGGGGGGCTTTCTGAACACTGAAGCTTTCTTT. This encodes CSVEAGGFLNTEAFF.

The chain combines TRBV21-1 with TRBJ2-3; the D segment call TRBD2 is taken from the table without a DNA check. TRBV21-1 counts as a pseudogene. The CDR3 contains 16 residues. The CDR3 nucleotides read TGTGCCAGCCGGCGGTGGTGGCGGAGGACGTCAGATACGCAGTATTTT. This codes for CASRRWWRRTSDTQYF.

The chain carries TRBV5-1 and TRBJ2-3; maybe TRBD1 (6 bases). V dropped 4 bases and J dropped 2 bases, with 14 bases sitting between them. Looked up from germline, CDR1 is SGHRS and CDR2 is YFSETQ. The CDR3 loop spans 15 amino acids. CDR3 DNA: TGCGCCAGCAGCGCCCAGGGGCAAGTCACAGATACGCAGTATTTT. It is translated as CASSAQGQVTDTQYF. Based on the CDR3 plus reference TRBV5-1 and TRBJ2-3, the full variable domain is KAGVTQTPRYLIKTRGQQVTLSCSPISGHRSVSWYQQTPGQGLQFLFEYFSETQRNKGNFPGRFSGRQFSNSRSEMNVSTLELGDSALYLCASSAQGQVTDTQYFGPGTRLTVL.